Reported below is one T cell receptor (beta chain). The antigen is undetermined. Everyone who donated was a healthy bone marrow donor. This record comes from a study of cytomegalovirus exposure and HLA in healthy donors. Findings of the study overall: A later analysis showed TCR association rates differing by HLA locus, peaking at DRB1 and lowest at HLA-C. Confirmation in vitro established that three CMV-associated chains were specific for CMV antigens.

V was pared by 5 bases and J by 10 bases, with 5 bases of the junction left unmatched. The CDR3 extends over 14 amino acids. Germline V CDR1 and CDR2: SGHVS, FQNEAQ. In the PCR, 60 Vbeta and 13 Jbeta primers were used. TCRdb's copy holds only in-frame clones and misses some; the assay was immunoSEQ multiplex PCR. The sample includes roughly 160,000 clones, about 75% of them seen just once. V usage is TRBV7-8 and J usage is TRBJ1-6; 10 nucleotides align to TRBD1. The TCR originated in a woman aged 40 to 49 in good health and CMV-seropositive. Material for sequencing was PBMCs. The CDR3: CASSPGQGGSPLHF. DNA for the CDR3: TGTGCCAGCAGCCCCGGACAGGGGGGCTCACCCCTCCACTTT.